The 3 T cell receptor beta chains below were found in one sample sequenced in a study of monozygotic twins with cystic fibrosis. Clones were read by immunoSEQ multiplex PCR, and TCRdb kept only the in-frame ones, dropping some. The repertoire has about 39,000 clones, about 93% of them found once; the top ten carry roughly 0.2%. Source material: blood. The receptor source for this set is a boy between 2 and 10 years old with cystic fibrosis.

This chain uses TRBV7-2 with TRBJ2-2; 10 positions agree with TRBD1. With 5 bases clipped from V and 4 bases from J, the junction kept 10 bases outside the gene matches. CDR1 is SGHTA, CDR2 FQGNSA, per germline. This CDR3 has 17 amino acids. CDR3 in amino acids: CASSEHRQGAGTGELFF. The CDR3 region has the DNA TGTGCCAGCAGCGAGCACCGACAGGGGGCCGGCACCGGGGAGCTGTTTTTT.

The V call is TRBV2, the J call TRBJ1-5; D unclear. The CDR3 length is 14 residues. Germline lookup yields CDR1 SNHLY and CDR2 FYNNEI. V shed 5 bases and J shed 0 bases, with 8 bases lying between them. CDR3 amino acids: CASSSYNSNQPQHF. The CDR3 nucleotides read TGTGCCAGCAGTAGTTATAATAGCAATCAGCCCCAGCATTTT.

The J gene is TRBJ1-2, the V gene TRBV14; TRBD1 matches at 7 bases. Per germline, CDR1 SGHDN and CDR2 FVKESK. With 4 bases clipped from V and 4 bases from J, the junction kept 6 bases outside the gene matches. This CDR3 is built from 14 residues. This chain's CDR3 is CASSPIRDSYGYTF. The CDR3 DNA is TGTGCCAGCAGCCCAATCCGGGACAGCTATGGCTACACCTTC.